The clone carrying this TCR beta chain has only one observation. This record comes from a study of blood T cell repertoires in COVID-19. Data came from immunoSEQ multiplex PCR; TCRdb stores just in-frame clones and leaves some out. Of over 300,000 clones in the sample, 70% to 90% were seen once. This CDR3 is built from 19 residues. Germline lookup yields CDR1 SGDLS and CDR2 YYNGEE. With 3 bases clipped from V and 0 bases from J, the junction kept 8 bases outside the gene matches. The chain employs TRBV9 and TRBJ2-2; 13 bases fit TRBD2. The source of this sequence is a young woman who had recovered from COVID-19. Sequencing was performed on PBMCs or T cells enriched from blood (not recorded which). The CDR3 here is CASSAGLAGIPSNTGELFF. CDR3 coding DNA: TGTGCCAGCAGCGCGGGACTAGCGGGAATACCATCGAACACCGGGGAGCTGTTTTTT.